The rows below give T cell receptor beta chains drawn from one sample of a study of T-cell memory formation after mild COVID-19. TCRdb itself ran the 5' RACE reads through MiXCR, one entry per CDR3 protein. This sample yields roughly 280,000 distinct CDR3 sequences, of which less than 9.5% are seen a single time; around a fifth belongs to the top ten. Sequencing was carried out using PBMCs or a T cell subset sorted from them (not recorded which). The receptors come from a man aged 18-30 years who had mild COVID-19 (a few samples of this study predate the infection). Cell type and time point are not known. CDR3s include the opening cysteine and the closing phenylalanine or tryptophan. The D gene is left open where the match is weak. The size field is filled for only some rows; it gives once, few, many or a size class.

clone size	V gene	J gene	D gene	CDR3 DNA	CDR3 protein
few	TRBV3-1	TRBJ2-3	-	TGTGCCAGCAGCCAAAGTCGAACGGCCAACCAGTATTTT	CASSQSRTANQYF
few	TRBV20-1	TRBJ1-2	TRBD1	TGCAGTGCTACCCTACTTCAGACAGGGCGTGGGAACTATGGCTACACCTTC	CSATLLQTGRGNYGYTF
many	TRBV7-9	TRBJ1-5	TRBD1	TGTGCCAGCAGTTTGGCAGGGGGGCAGCCCCAGCATTTT	CASSLAGGQPQHF
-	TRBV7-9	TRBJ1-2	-	TGTGCCAGCAGCTCTGGGACGGCCGCTAACTATGGCTACACCTTC	CASSSGTAANYGYTF
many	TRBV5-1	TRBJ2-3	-	TGCGCCAGCAGCACGACAAGCACGGATACGCAGTATTTT	CASSTTSTDTQYF
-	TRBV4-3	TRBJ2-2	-	TGCGCCAGCAGCCAGGCCCCCGGGACGAGGGATACCGGGGAGCTGTTTTTT	CASSQAPGTRDTGELFF
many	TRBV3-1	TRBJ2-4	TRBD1	TGTGCCAGCAGCAACCGGGACAGGGGTGACATTCAGTACTTC	CASSNRDRGDIQYF
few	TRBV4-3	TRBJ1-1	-	TGCGCCAGCAGCCAAGATCTAGGGGGGCCGGAAGCTTTCTTT	CASSQDLGGPEAFF
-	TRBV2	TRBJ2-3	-	TGTGCCAGCAGTGAACAATCCAGGAAGGGGGATACGCAGTATTTT	CASSEQSRKGDTQYF
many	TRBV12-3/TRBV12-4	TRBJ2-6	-	TGTGCCAGCAGCCGGCGGACCTCTGGGGCCAACGTCCTGACTTTC	CASSRRTSGANVLTF
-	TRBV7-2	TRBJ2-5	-	TGTGCCAGCAGCTTAGCCCCGGTTAGGGTAGGAGAGACCCAGTACTTC	CASSLAPVRVGETQYF
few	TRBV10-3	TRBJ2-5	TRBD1	TGTGCCATCAGTGAGCCAGAGGGACAGAGCCAAGAGACCCAGTACTTC	CAISEPEGQSQETQYF
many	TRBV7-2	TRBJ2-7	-	TGTGCCAGCAGCTACTGGGCCTTATCCTACGAGCAGTACTTC	CASSYWALSYEQYF
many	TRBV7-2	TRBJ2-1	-	TGTGCCAGCAGCTTATGGGCCGGTGAGCAGTTCTTC	CASSLWAGEQFF
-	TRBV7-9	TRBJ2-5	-	TGTGCCAGCAGTCTAACCGGGACTGTAAAAGAGACCCAGTACTTC	CASSLTGTVKETQYF